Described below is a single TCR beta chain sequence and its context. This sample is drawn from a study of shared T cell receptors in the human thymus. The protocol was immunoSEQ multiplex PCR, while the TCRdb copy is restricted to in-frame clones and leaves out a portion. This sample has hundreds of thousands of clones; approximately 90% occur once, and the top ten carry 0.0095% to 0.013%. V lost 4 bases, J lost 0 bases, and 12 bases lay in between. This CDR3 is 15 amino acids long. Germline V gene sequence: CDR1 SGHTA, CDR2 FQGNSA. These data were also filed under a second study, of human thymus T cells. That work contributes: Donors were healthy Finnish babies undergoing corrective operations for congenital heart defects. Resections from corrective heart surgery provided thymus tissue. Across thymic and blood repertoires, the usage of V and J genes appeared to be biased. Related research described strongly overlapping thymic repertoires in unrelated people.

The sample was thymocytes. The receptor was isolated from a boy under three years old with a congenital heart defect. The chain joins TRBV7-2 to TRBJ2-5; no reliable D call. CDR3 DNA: TGTGCCAGCAGCTCAAAGACTGTGTACCAAGAGACCCAGTACTTC. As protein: CASSSKTVYQETQYF.